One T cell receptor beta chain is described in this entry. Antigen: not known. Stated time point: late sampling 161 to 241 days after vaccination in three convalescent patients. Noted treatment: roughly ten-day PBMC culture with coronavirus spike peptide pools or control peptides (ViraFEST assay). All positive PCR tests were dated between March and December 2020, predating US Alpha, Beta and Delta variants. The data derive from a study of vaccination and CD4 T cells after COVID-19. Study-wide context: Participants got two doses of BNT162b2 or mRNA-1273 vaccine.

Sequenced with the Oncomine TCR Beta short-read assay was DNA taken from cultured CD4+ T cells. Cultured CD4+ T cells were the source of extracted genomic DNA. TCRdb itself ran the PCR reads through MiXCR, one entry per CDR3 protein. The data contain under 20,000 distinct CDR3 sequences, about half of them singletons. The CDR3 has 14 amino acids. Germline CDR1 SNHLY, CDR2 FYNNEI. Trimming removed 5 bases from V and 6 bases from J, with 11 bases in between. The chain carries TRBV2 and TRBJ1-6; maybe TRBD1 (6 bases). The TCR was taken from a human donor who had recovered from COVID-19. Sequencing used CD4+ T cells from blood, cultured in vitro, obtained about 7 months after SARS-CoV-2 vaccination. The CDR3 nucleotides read TGTGCCAGCAGTCTAGACAGGACTAATTCACCCCTCCACTTT. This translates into CASSLDRTNSPLHF.